This is a list of T cell receptor beta chains from one sample in a study of T cell responses to AZD1222 COVID-19 vaccine. Profiling relied on immunoSEQ multiplex PCR, and the TCRdb table lists in-frame clones only, not all of them. The sample holds 130,000 to 150,000 clones, more than 75% seen once. The sequenced sample was peripheral blood, obtained on day 0 of MenACWY control vaccination. The receptors come from an adult in good health. CDR3s include the opening cysteine and the closing phenylalanine or tryptophan. Fields, in order: J gene, D gene, clone size, V gene, CDR3 protein, CDR3 DNA. A D gene is named only where the DNA matches it firmly. The listing skips clone size in some rows; elsewhere it reads once, few, many or a size class.

TRBJ2-5	.	.	TRBV11-1	CASSRERTYQETQYF	TGTGCCAGCAGCCGAGAGCGGACGTACCAAGAGACCCAGTACTTC
TRBJ2-1	.	.	TRBV14	CASSPSHNEQFF	TGTGCCAGCAGCCCTAGCCACAATGAGCAGTTCTTC
TRBJ1-2	.	.	TRBV6-1	CASSEFGGTYGYTF	TGTGCCAGCAGTGAATTTGGCGGGACCTATGGCTACACCTTC
TRBJ1-1	.	.	TRBV21-1	CASSKLRGCTEAFF	TGTGCCAGCAGCAAATTGAGGGGTTGCACTGAAGCTTTCTTT
TRBJ2-2	TRBD2	medium-sized	TRBV19	CASRRGTAGELFF	TGTGCCAGTAGGCGGGGGACGGCCGGGGAGCTGTTTTTT
TRBJ2-1	TRBD2	.	TRBV19	CASSIVSGGAREQFF	TGTGCCAGTAGTATAGTTAGCGGGGGGGCTAGGGAGCAGTTCTTC
TRBJ2-2	.	.	TRBV19	CASSIRDSRVIGELFF	TGTGCCAGTAGTATTAGGGATTCAAGAGTCATCGGGGAGCTGTTTTTT
TRBJ2-3	TRBD1	.	TRBV28	CASSRQGGTDTQYF	TGTGCCAGCAGCAGACAGGGAGGCACAGATACGCAGTATTTT
TRBJ2-1	TRBD2	.	TRBV3-1/TRBV3-2	CASSPLRGAAYNEQFF	TGTGCCAGCAGCCCGCTGCGGGGGGCCGCCTACAATGAGCAGTTCTTC
TRBJ1-2	.	.	TRBV29-1	CSAYREAPYGYTF	TGCAGCGCTTACCGGGAGGCCCCCTATGGCTACACCTTC
TRBJ2-3	TRBD2	.	TRBV6-2/TRBV6-3	CASSSWTSGGDTQYF	TGTGCCAGCAGTTCCTGGACTAGCGGGGGGGATACGCAGTATTTT
TRBJ1-5	TRBD1	.	TRBV18	CASSPSQGGGNQPQHF	TGTGCCAGCTCACCATCACAGGGGGGCGGCAATCAGCCCCAGCATTTT
TRBJ2-6	TRBD1	.	TRBV2	CASLQGIGAGANVLTF	TGTGCCAGCTTACAGGGGATAGGAGCTGGGGCCAACGTCCTGACTTTC
TRBJ2-2	TRBD1	.	TRBV5-6	CASSPRTGVNTGELFF	TGTGCCAGCAGCCCACGGACAGGGGTAAACACCGGGGAGCTGTTTTTT
TRBJ2-1	.	.	TRBV19	CASSLPDPVSYNEQFF	TGTGCCAGTAGTTTACCGGACCCCGTCTCCTACAATGAGCAGTTCTTC
TRBJ2-5	.	.	TRBV18	CASSTGTQETQYF	TGTGCCAGCTCAACAGGGACCCAAGAGACCCAGTACTTC
TRBJ1-5	.	.	TRBV18	CASSRQREDQPQHF	TGTGCCAGCTCACGTCAAAGGGAGGATCAGCCCCAGCATTTT
TRBJ1-1	.	.	TRBV7-2	CASSVNPGNTEAFF	TGTGCCAGCAGCGTCAACCCGGGGAACACTGAAGCTTTCTTT
TRBJ1-2	.	.	TRBV6-5	CASSYSIPALSWGYTF	TGTGCCAGCAGTTACTCGATACCGGCACTCTCTTGGGGCTACACCTTC
TRBJ2-1	TRBD1	.	TRBV2	CASSETGMFNNEQFF	TGTGCCAGCAGTGAGACAGGGATGTTCAACAATGAGCAGTTCTTC
TRBJ1-5	.	.	TRBV2	CASRRGSNQPQHF	TGTGCCAGTCGGAGGGGGAGTAATCAGCCCCAGCATTTT
TRBJ2-5	.	.	TRBV18	CASSPNRSGQETQYF	TGTGCCAGCTCACCAAATCGGTCTGGGCAAGAGACCCAGTACTTC
TRBJ1-2	.	.	TRBV3-1/TRBV3-2	CASSQTGNYGYTF	TGTGCCAGCAGCCAAACAGGGAACTATGGCTACACCTTC
TRBJ2-1	TRBD2	.	TRBV5-4	CASSLGRGAYNEQFF	TGTGCCAGCAGCTTGGGGCGGGGGGCCTACAATGAGCAGTTCTTC
TRBJ1-6	TRBD1	.	TRBV10-3	CAIRRTGAGNSPLHF	TGTGCCATCAGGAGGACAGGGGCGGGAAATTCACCCCTCCACTTT
TRBJ2-5	.	.	TRBV6-5	CASSLLGQETQYF	TGTGCCAGCAGTTTGTTGGGCCAAGAGACCCAGTACTTC
TRBJ1-3	.	.	TRBV9	CASSVASTRAGNTIYF	TGTGCCAGCAGCGTAGCCTCCACGCGAGCTGGAAACACCATATATTTT
TRBJ1-3	.	.	TRBV5-1	CASSLDGASSGNTIYF	TGCGCCAGCAGCCTGGACGGGGCCTCCTCTGGAAACACCATATATTTT
TRBJ1-6	.	.	TRBV9	CASSVGWLNSPLHF	TGTGCCAGCAGCGTAGGATGGCTTAATTCACCCCTCCACTTT
TRBJ1-2	TRBD1	.	TRBV28	CASSRTGQYGYTF	TGTGCCAGCAGTCGGACAGGGCAATATGGCTACACCTTC
TRBJ2-5	.	once	TRBV6-1	CASMGGGRGETQYF	TGTGCCAGCATGGGAGGGGGAAGAGGAGAGACCCAGTACTTC
TRBJ2-7	TRBD2	once	TRBV14	CASSLLSGGAREQYF	TGTGCCAGCAGCCTACTCAGCGGGGGGGCGAGAGAGCAGTACTTC
TRBJ1-4	.	.	TRBV5-1	CASRTGATNEKLFF	TGCGCCAGCAGGACGGGTGCAACTAATGAAAAACTGTTTTTT
TRBJ1-2	.	.	TRBV12-3/TRBV12-4	CASSSGTDYGYTF	TGTGCCAGCAGTTCCGGGACGGACTATGGCTACACCTTC
TRBJ1-4	.	once	TRBV12-3/TRBV12-4	CASRPNSKMFF	TGTGCCAGCAGGCCCAATTCCAAGATGTTTTTT